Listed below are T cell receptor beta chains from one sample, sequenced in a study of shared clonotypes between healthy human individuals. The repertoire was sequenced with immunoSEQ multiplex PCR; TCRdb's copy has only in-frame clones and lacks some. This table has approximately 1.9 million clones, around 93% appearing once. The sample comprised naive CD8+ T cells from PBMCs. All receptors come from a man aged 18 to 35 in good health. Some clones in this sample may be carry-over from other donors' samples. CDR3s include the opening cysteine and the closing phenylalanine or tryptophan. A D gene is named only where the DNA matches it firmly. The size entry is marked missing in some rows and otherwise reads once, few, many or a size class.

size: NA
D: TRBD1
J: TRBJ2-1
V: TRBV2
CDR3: CASSEGQGGYNEQFF
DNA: TGTGCCAGCAGTGAGGGACAGGGAGGCTACAATGAGCAGTTCTTC

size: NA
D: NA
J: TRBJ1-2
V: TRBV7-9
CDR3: CASSLATVNYGYTF
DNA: TGTGCCAGCAGCTTAGCCACAGTGAACTATGGCTACACCTTC

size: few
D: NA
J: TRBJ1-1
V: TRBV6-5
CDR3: CASSYSWGNTEAFF
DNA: TGTGCCAGCAGTTACTCTTGGGGGAACACTGAAGCTTTCTTT

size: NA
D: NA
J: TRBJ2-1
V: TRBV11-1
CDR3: CASSSRANSSYNEQFF
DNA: TGTGCCAGCAGCTCCAGAGCTAATAGCTCCTACAATGAGCAGTTCTTC

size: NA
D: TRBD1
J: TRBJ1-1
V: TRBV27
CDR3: CASALRDRGSEAFF
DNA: TGTGCCAGCGCCCTCCGGGACAGGGGATCTGAAGCTTTCTTT

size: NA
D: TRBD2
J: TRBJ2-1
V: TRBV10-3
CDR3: CAISEMGLAGVVGNEQFF
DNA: TGTGCCATCAGTGAGATGGGACTAGCGGGAGTAGTCGGGAATGAGCAGTTCTTC

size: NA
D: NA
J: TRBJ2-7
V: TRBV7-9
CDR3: CASSPTRGITYEQYF
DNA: TGTGCCAGCAGCCCAACCCGGGGCATCACCTACGAGCAGTACTTC

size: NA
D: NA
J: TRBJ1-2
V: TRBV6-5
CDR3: CATRTGNGYTF
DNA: TGTGCCACCAGGACGGGGAATGGCTACACCTTC

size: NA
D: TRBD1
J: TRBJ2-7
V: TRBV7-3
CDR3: CASSANRDSTYEQYF
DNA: TGTGCCAGCAGCGCCAACCGGGACAGCACCTACGAGCAGTACTTC

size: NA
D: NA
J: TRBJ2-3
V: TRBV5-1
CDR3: CASSLAVAVTTDTQYF
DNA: TGCGCCAGCAGCTTGGCGGTAGCGGTGACCACAGATACGCAGTATTTT

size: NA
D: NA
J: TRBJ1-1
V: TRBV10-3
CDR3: CATFGQMTEAFF
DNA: TGTGCCACCTTTGGACAGATGACTGAAGCTTTCTTT

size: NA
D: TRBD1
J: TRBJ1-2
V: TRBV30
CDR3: CAWSVLFGTAYGYTF
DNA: TGTGCCTGGAGTGTACTTTTTGGGACAGCATATGGCTACACCTTC

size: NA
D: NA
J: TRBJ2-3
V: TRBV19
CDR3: CASSERAHTDTQYF
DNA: TGTGCCAGTAGCGAGCGGGCCCACACAGATACGCAGTATTTT

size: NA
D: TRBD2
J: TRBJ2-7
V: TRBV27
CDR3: CASRIVGGRGEQYF
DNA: TGTGCCAGCAGGATCGTGGGGGGGAGGGGCGAGCAGTACTTC

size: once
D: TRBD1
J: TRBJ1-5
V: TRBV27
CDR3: CAGSPRMGQGSGAPQHF
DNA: TGTGCCGGCAGTCCGCGGATGGGACAGGGTTCAGGAGCGCCCCAGCATTTT

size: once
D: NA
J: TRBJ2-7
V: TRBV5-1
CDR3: CASSLGKSYEQYF
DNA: TGCGCCAGCAGCTTGGGGAAAAGCTACGAGCAGTACTTC

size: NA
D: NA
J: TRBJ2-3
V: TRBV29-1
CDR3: CSVPQGDTQYF
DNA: TGCAGCGTGCCTCAGGGGGATACGCAGTATTTT

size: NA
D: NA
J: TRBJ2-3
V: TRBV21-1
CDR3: CANPSQVGRTDTQYF
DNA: TGTGCCAACCCCTCACAGGTTGGGAGGACAGATACGCAGTATTTT

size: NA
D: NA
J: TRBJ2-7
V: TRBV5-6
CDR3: CASSQGPYHHEQYF
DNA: TGTGCCAGCAGCCAGGGACCTTACCACCACGAGCAGTACTTC

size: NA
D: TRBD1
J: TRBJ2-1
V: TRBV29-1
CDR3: CSVPTGSSYNEQFF
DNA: TGCAGCGTTCCGACAGGGAGCTCCTACAATGAGCAGTTCTTC

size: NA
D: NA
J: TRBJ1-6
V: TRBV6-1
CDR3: CASSVGKGSYNSPLHF
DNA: TGTGCCAGCAGTGTTGGGAAGGGCTCCTATAATTCACCCCTCCACTTT

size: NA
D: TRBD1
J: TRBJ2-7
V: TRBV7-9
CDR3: CASSLVDRGSYEQYF
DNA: TGTGCCAGCAGCTTAGTAGACAGGGGCTCCTACGAGCAGTACTTC

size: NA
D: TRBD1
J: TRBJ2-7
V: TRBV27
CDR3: CASSPNSGQGFSYEQYF
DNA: TGTGCCAGCAGTCCAAACTCGGGACAGGGCTTTTCCTACGAGCAGTACTTC

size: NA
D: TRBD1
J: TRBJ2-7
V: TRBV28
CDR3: CASSYGTGGVYEQYF
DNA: TGTGCCAGCAGTTACGGGACAGGGGGAGTCTACGAGCAGTACTTC

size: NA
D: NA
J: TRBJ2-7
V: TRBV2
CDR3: CASRTIYRVQVQDEQYF
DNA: TGTGCCAGCAGGACCATTTACAGGGTACAGGTGCAGGACGAGCAGTACTTC

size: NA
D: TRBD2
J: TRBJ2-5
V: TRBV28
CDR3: CASSETREGLETQYF
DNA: TGTGCCAGCTCTGAGACGCGGGAGGGTTTGGAGACCCAGTACTTC

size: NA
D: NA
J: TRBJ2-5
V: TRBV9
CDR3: CASSVEVFQETQYF
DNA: TGTGCCAGCAGCGTAGAGGTCTTCCAAGAGACCCAGTACTTC

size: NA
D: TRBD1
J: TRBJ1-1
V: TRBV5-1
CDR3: CASSLSPPGQLNTEAFF
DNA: TGCGCCAGCAGCTTGTCCCCCCCGGGACAGCTGAACACTGAAGCTTTCTTT

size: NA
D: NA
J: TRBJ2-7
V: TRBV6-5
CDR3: CASSYSGETYEQYF
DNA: TGTGCCAGCAGTTACTCGGGAGAAACCTACGAGCAGTACTTC

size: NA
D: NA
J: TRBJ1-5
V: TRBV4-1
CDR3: CASSQLAGTQPQHF
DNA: TGCGCCAGCAGCCAATTAGCAGGGACGCAGCCCCAGCATTTT

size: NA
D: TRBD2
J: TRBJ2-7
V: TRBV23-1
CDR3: CASSQPSGTSYEQYF
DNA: TGCGCCAGCAGTCAACCTAGCGGGACCTCCTACGAGCAGTACTTC

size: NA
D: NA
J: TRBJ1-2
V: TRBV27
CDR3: CASSFLGVQGLDGYTF
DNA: TGTGCCAGCAGTTTTCTAGGGGTTCAGGGTTTGGATGGCTACACCTTC

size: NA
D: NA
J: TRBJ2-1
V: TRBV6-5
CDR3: CASSLFMSSYNEQFF
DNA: TGTGCCAGCAGTTTGTTCATGAGCTCCTACAATGAGCAGTTCTTC

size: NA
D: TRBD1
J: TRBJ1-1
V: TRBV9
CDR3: CASSVAPRTGAPEAFF
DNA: TGTGCCAGCAGCGTAGCTCCGAGGACAGGAGCTCCTGAAGCTTTCTTT

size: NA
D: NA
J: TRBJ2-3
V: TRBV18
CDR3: CASCSGRTDTQYF
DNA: TGTGCCAGCTGCTCCGGGAGAACAGATACGCAGTATTTT

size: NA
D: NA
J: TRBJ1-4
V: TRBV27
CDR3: CASSFFPRQSGNEKLFF
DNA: TGTGCCAGCAGTTTTTTCCCCCGCCAGAGCGGCAATGAAAAACTGTTTTTT

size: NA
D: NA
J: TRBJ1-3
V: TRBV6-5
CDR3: CATSPGFSGNTIYF
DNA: TGTGCCACCAGCCCTGGGTTCTCTGGAAACACCATATATTTT

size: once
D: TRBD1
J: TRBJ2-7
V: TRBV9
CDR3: CASSPRDRGIYEQYF
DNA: TGTGCCAGCAGCCCAAGGGACAGAGGAATCTACGAGCAGTACTTC

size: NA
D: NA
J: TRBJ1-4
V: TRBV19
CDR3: CASSPRTASNEKLFF
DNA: TGTGCCAGTAGTCCACGGACAGCCTCTAATGAAAAACTGTTTTTT

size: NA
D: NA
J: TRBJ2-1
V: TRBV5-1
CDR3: CASSSVLQRGDEQFF
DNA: TGCGCCAGCAGCTCAGTCCTTCAGAGGGGGGATGAGCAGTTCTTC

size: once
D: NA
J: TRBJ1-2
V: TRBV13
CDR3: CASSPGTRDPNGYTF
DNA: TGTGCCAGCAGCCCAGGGACCCGAGATCCTAATGGCTACACCTTC

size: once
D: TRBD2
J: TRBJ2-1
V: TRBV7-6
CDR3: CASSWTSGRSDEQFF
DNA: TGTGCCAGCAGCTGGACTAGCGGGAGGAGTGATGAGCAGTTCTTC

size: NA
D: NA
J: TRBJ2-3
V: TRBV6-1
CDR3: CASSEAPYSSTDTQYF
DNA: TGTGCCAGCAGTGAAGCACCCTATTCTAGCACAGATACGCAGTATTTT

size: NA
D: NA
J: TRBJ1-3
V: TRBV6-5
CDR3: CASSRLDSGNTIYF
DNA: TGTGCCAGCAGTCGACTGGACTCTGGAAACACCATATATTTT

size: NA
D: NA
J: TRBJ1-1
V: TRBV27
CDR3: CASSLGANTEAFF
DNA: TGTGCCAGCAGTTTGGGGGCGAACACTGAAGCTTTCTTT

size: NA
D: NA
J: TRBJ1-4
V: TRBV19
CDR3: CASPRAKLFF
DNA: TGTGCCAGTCCCAGGGCAAAACTGTTTTTT

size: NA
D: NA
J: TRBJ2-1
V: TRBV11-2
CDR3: CASSLDFTGISYNEQFF
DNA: TGTGCCAGCAGCTTAGATTTTACAGGGATCTCCTACAATGAGCAGTTCTTC

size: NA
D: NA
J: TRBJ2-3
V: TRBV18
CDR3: CASSPRASTDTQYF
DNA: TGTGCCAGCTCACCAAGGGCTAGCACAGATACGCAGTATTTT

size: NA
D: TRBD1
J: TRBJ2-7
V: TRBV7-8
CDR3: CASSLSQQGTGGYEQYF
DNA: TGTGCCAGCAGCCTGTCGCAGCAGGGGACAGGGGGCTACGAGCAGTACTTC

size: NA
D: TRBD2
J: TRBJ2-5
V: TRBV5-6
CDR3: CASSYLKSGRAQETQYF
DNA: TGTGCCAGCAGCTACCTTAAAAGCGGGAGGGCACAAGAGACCCAGTACTTC

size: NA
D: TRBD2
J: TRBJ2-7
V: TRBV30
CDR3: CAWTVTSGDHFSYEQYF
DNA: TGTGCCTGGACCGTGACTAGCGGAGACCATTTTTCCTACGAGCAGTACTTC

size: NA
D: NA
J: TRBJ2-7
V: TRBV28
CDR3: CASSLSTGTYEQYF
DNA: TGTGCCAGCAGTTTATCTACAGGGACCTACGAGCAGTACTTC